These 18 T cell receptor beta chains came from one sample sequenced in a study of control samples from healthy donors and cancer patients. The method was immunoSEQ multiplex PCR; TCRdb's version includes in-frame clones alone and lacks a portion of them. This table has roughly 120,000 clones, approximately 90% appearing once. The sequenced material came from blood. The receptor source for this set is a human donor in good health. The donor label of this sample is uncertain.

The chain carries TRBV6-6 and TRBJ2-5, with TRBD2 matching 7 bases. CDR3 length: 15 residues. Per the germline V gene, CDR1 is MNHNY and CDR2 is SVGAGI (reference sequence). V lost 5 bases to trimming and J lost 2 bases; unmatched junction nucleotides: 8. The DNA for the CDR3 is TGTGCCAGCAGTCACGGACTAGATCTTCAAGAGACCCAGTACTTC. This sequence encodes CASSHGLDLQETQYF.

The V gene is TRBV2, the J gene TRBJ2-1, with TRBD2 matching 9 bases. Germline assignment: CDR1 SNHLY and CDR2 FYNNEI. J was trimmed by 9 bases and V by 7 bases; bases with no gene match: 13. The CDR3 is made up of 15 amino acids. Written as DNA, the CDR3 is TGTGCCAGCATCGGTAGCGGGGGACCTAAGGGTGAGCAGTTCTTC. Encoded protein: CASIGSGGPKGEQFF.

The chain uses TRBV27 and TRBJ1-4; 10 bases match TRBD1. CDR1 is MNHEY and CDR2 is SMNVEV in the germline V gene (reference sequence). The CDR3 has 19 residues. V trimming: 4 bases; J trimming: 4 bases; junction bases outside the gene matches: 15. The CDR3 coding sequence is TGTGCCAGCAGTTCCTTAGATTGGACAGGGGGGTTAAATAATGAAAAACTGTTTTTT. As protein: CASSSLDWTGGLNNEKLFF.

The chain has TRBV5-6 and TRBJ1-2, with TRBD1 as a possible D gene (6 bases). V was shortened by 3 bases and J by 8 bases, with 11 bases between the two germline ends. The germline V gene has CDR1 SGHDT and CDR2 YYEEEE. The CDR3 length is 12 residues. The CDR3 here is CASSWTVSGYTF. The CDR3 bases are TGTGCCAGCAGCTGGACAGTTAGCGGCTACACCTTC.

The chain is built from TRBV4-1 and TRBJ2-5; 8 bases are shared with TRBD1. The CDR3 covers 15 residues. CDR1 is MGHRA, CDR2 YSYEKL, per germline. The V gene end was trimmed by 0 bases and the J gene end by 2 bases; junction bases not matched to a gene: 2. The DNA for the CDR3 is TGCGCCAGCAGCCAAGACCAGGGGGCACAAGAGACCCAGTACTTC. This gives the protein CASSQDQGAQETQYF.

The rearrangement joins TRBV18 to TRBJ2-3, with TRBD2 matching over 7 bases. The CDR3 runs 18 residues. From germline, CDR1 is KGHSH and CDR2 LQKENI. After removal of 0 bases from V and 2 bases from J, the junction contained 11 bases not matched to a gene. CDR3 protein: CASSPPRGSGRDTDTQYF. The CDR3 DNA sequence: TGTGCCAGCTCACCACCTCGGGGTAGCGGGCGAGACACAGATACGCAGTATTTT.

V and J are TRBV10-1 and TRBJ1-2; 8 nucleotides agree with TRBD1. V trimming: 3 bases; J trimming: 5 bases; junction bases outside the gene matches: 5. From germline, CDR1 is WNHNN and CDR2 SYGVQD (reference sequence). The CDR3 has 14 residues. The CDR3, as DNA: TGCGCCAGCAGTGAAGGAAGGACAGGGTATGGCTACACCTTC. Translating it yields CASSEGRTGYGYTF.

J is TRBJ1-5 and V is TRBV19, with D perhaps matching TRBD1 (6 bases). V was cut by 0 bases and J by 2 bases, with 14 bases left in between. Per the germline V gene, CDR1 is LNHDA and CDR2 is SQIVND (reference sequence). The CDR3 length is 17 residues. This chain's CDR3 is CASSIEGGRVGNQPQHF. The CDR3 bases are TGTGCCAGTAGTATAGAGGGGGGGCGCGTTGGCAATCAGCCCCAGCATTTT.

The chain is built from TRBV6-5 and TRBJ1-3; TRBD1 matches at 7 bases. The ends lost 0 bases at V and 4 bases at J; junction bases unmatched: 6. Germline CDR1 reads MNHEY; CDR2 reads SVGAGI. The CDR3 has 16 amino acids. CDR3: CASSYSTGAPGNTIYF. The CDR3 DNA is TGTGCCAGCAGTTACTCCACAGGGGCCCCAGGAAACACCATATATTTT.

The V and J genes are TRBV6-5 and TRBJ1-3, with D tentatively TRBD1 (6 bases). Per germline, CDR1 MNHEY and CDR2 SVGAGI. The CDR3 is made up of 15 amino acids. Trimming took 5 bases from V and 5 from J, leaving 16 bases between them. The CDR3 DNA sequence: TGTGCCAGCAGTACGGGACACGTTGGGAGAAACACCATATATTTT. It encodes CASSTGHVGRNTIYF.

This sequence joins TRBV4-1 and TRBJ1-5, with 8 nucleotides matching TRBD1. This CDR3 is built from 14 residues. Trimming removed 5 bases from V and 6 bases from J; junction bases left unmatched: 6. Germline CDR1 and CDR2: MGHRA and YSYEKL. CDR3 in amino acids: CASSSDRVGQPQHF. The CDR3 DNA reads as TGCGCCAGCAGCTCGGACAGGGTCGGTCAGCCCCAGCATTTT.

The rearrangement links TRBV19 to TRBJ1-2; possibly TRBD1 for D (6 bases). The germline V gene has CDR1 LNHDA and CDR2 SQIVND (reference sequence). The V end lost 2 bases, the J end lost 3 bases, and 13 bases lay between the germline ends. The CDR3 extends over 15 amino acids. The CDR3 protein is CASSIIEAGDYGYTF. In DNA form, the CDR3 reads TGTGCCAGTAGTATAATTGAGGCAGGGGACTATGGCTACACCTTC.

This chain connects TRBV5-1 to TRBJ2-4; 7 nucleotides align to TRBD1. The CDR3 totals 14 residues. CDR1 and CDR2 from the germline V gene are SGHRS and YFSETQ. V trimming: 1 base; J trimming: 10 bases; junction bases outside the gene matches: 8. CDR3 residues: CASSLNARGRIQYF. CDR3 DNA sequence: TGCGCCAGCAGCTTGAATGCCAGGGGGAGAATTCAGTACTTC.

The rearrangement links TRBV12-3 or TRBV12-4 to TRBJ2-7; D not certain. The CDR3 has 12 amino acids. The germline V and J ends were trimmed by 5 bases and 7 bases, with 12 bases remaining between them. The CDR3 DNA sequence: TGTGCCAGCAGTCCGGATGTTGGGGAGCAGTACTTC. Translation gives CASSPDVGEQYF.

This clone was recorded once. The rearrangement joins TRBV27 to TRBJ2-1, with TRBD1 identical over 9 bases. CDR1 and CDR2 from the germline V gene are MNHEY and SMNVEV (reference sequence). This CDR3 spans 15 amino acids. Trimming removed 1 base from V and 6 bases from J; junction bases left unmatched: 4. The CDR3 DNA follows: TGTGCCAGCAGTTTATTGGGGACAGGGCCCAATGAGCAGTTCTTC. Its translation is CASSLLGTGPNEQFF.

This sequence joins TRBV18 and TRBJ2-1, with D perhaps matching TRBD1 or TRBD2 (6 bases each). The V end lost 1 base, the J end lost 8 bases, and 12 bases lay between the germline ends. The CDR3 contains 14 residues. The germline CDR1 and CDR2 sequences are KGHSH and LQKENI. CDR3 in amino acids: CASSPQDGGHEQFF. The CDR3 region has the DNA TGTGCCAGCTCACCACAAGACGGGGGCCATGAGCAGTTCTTC.

This sequence joins TRBV18 and TRBJ2-2; D remains ambiguous. Germline-derived CDR1 and CDR2 are KGHSH and LQKENI. V lost 3 bases and J 4 bases, leaving 9 bases between the germline ends. This CDR3 contains 14 residues. CDR3: CASSPVLTTGELFF. The CDR3 DNA sequence: TGTGCCAGCTCACCCGTCTTAACCACCGGGGAGCTGTTTTTT.

V usage is TRBV19 and J usage is TRBJ2-5; D possibly corresponds to TRBD2 (7 bases). The CDR3 sequence is 17 residues long. Germline V gene sequence: CDR1 LNHDA, CDR2 SQIVND (reference sequence). The V end lost 5 bases, the J end lost 2 bases, and 21 bases lay between the germline ends. As DNA, the CDR3 is TGTGCCAGTAGTCGCTTTATAGGGGGGGTTGGTCAAGAGACCCAGTACTTC. Its protein is CASSRFIGGVGQETQYF.